This TCR beta chain was identified during a study of T cells after yellow fever vaccination. Study details: Fractions containing few cells were prepared with SMART-Seq v4 Ultra Low Input. Study outcomes and limitations: Weaker, the secondary response peaked sooner, at day 5 versus 15. Among primary-vaccination clones, most reappeared after the booster, at 95% to 96% for CD4 and roughly 88% for CD8.

The V end was cut by 4 bases, the J end by 7 bases, with 20 bases between. Germline CDR1 reads SGHDT; CDR2 reads YYEEEE. The CDR3 length is 16 residues. UMIs were added to TCR cDNA along with a universal primer site when it was made by 5'RACE template switching. Each CDR3 protein gets one entry after TCRdb re-called the 5' RACE reads with MiXCR. The table lists about 360,000 distinct CDR3 sequences, more than 5.5% of them singletons. Many counts were recorded for this clonotype. Its antigen is not identified. The chain has TRBV5-6 and TRBJ2-2, with a tentative D call TRBD2 (6 bases). Sequenced material: PBMCs, taken 5 days after the yellow fever booster vaccination. The clonotype comes from a man in his thirties or forties who received the YFV17D yellow fever vaccine. CDR3 nucleotide sequence: TGTGCCAGCAGCCCCGAGCTCGGGAGTGGTCACGGGGAGCTGTTTTTT. Encoded protein: CASSPELGSGHGELFF.